This TCR beta chain comes out of a study of cytomegalovirus exposure and HLA in healthy donors. On the study more broadly: As released early, the data held 80 million to 90 million unique TCRs from HLA-typed donors.

In its sample, this clone was seen a few times. Its matching antigen is unknown. The study's findings and limits: An assumption of roughly uniform sequencing depth across donors underlay the presence/absence analyses. TCR beta sequences numbering more than 15,000 were associated with HLA alleles at 0.05 false discovery rate in a later analysis.

Researchers ran the PCR with 60 Vbeta and 13 Jbeta primers. Authors' data handling: Later analysis identified tens of millions of unique TCR beta chains, around 10 million shared. Some clones are missing from TCRdb's copy, which holds only in-frame ones; the method was immunoSEQ multiplex PCR. D and trimming were read from the DNA, whereas the V and J calls and clone size are those reported in that table. The sample yields some 100,000 clones, roughly 77% seen once. The germline V gene encodes CDR1 SGHRS and CDR2 YFSETQ. The CDR3 consists of 14 residues. The V gene lost 0 bases and the J gene lost 2 bases, with 8 bases spanning the gap.

The V call is TRBV5-1, the J call TRBJ2-5; D is unclear. Sequenced: PBMCs. This receptor was taken from a woman aged 45-65 years in good health and CMV-seropositive. The CDR3 sequence is CASSLDGRQETQYF. CDR3 bases: TGCGCCAGCAGCTTGGATGGCCGTCAAGAGACCCAGTACTTC.